A selection of T cell receptor beta chains follows, all from one sample in a study of chemoradiotherapy in HPV16-positive cancers. Measured with immunoSEQ multiplex PCR; TCRdb has only the in-frame clones, and not every one. Here the sample spans approximately 1,000 clones, about 80% being singletons. The specimen was tumor tissue, collected from a patient who underwent chemoradiotherapy. These receptors were collected from a human donor with HPV-associated anogenital cancer. Both conserved end residues are trimmed from each CDR3.

j_gene: TRBJ2-1; v_gene: TRBV28; CDR3aa: ASSMGTDYNEQF
j_gene: TRBJ1-2; v_gene: TRBV7-2; CDR3aa: ASSPRQGYGYT
j_gene: TRBJ2-3; v_gene: TRBV9; CDR3aa: ASSALQGALTDTQY
j_gene: TRBJ1-1; v_gene: TRBV11-3; CDR3aa: ASSARSGTEAF
j_gene: TRBJ1-2; v_gene: TRBV10-3; CDR3aa: AISERDRGSSGYT
j_gene: TRBJ2-5; v_gene: TRBV5-5; CDR3aa: ASSTIRGQETQY
j_gene: TRBJ1-2; v_gene: TRBV4-3; CDR3aa: ASSQDGGGDYGYT
j_gene: TRBJ2-2; v_gene: TRBV18; CDR3aa: ASSTTETGELF
j_gene: TRBJ2-5; v_gene: TRBV18; CDR3aa: ASSTTSGGGETQY
j_gene: TRBJ1-1; v_gene: TRBV6-5; CDR3aa: ASVGSSVTEAF